Below, one TCR beta chain is given with its context. This sample is part of a study of blood T cell repertoires in COVID-19. Method: immunoSEQ multiplex PCR; TCRdb's copy keeps in-frame clones and lacks some. The data contain about 170,000 clones, approximately 86% of them singletons. The CDR3 consists of 13 residues. V was shortened by 3 bases and J by 12 bases, with 18 bases between the two germline ends. Germline assignment: CDR1 MNHEY and CDR2 SMNVEV (reference sequence). Sequences were obtained from peripheral blood. This sequence was found in a man in his sixties or seventies with acute or convalescent COVID-19. The rearrangement uses TRBV27 and TRBJ2-7; D may be TRBD1 (6 bases). This chain's CDR3 is CASSLNRAGRGYF. The CDR3 coding sequence is TGTGCCAGCAGTTTGAACAGGGCTGGGCGAGGGTACTTC.